These T cell receptor beta chains were read from a single sample in a study of blood T cell repertoires in COVID-19. TCRdb's table, derived via immunoSEQ multiplex PCR, lists solely in-frame clones and lacks some. Among about 220,000 clones listed, approximately 82% were seen once. Sequencing used peripheral blood. The receptors derive from a woman older than 75 with acute or convalescent COVID-19. Each CDR3 is given with its conserved first and last residue. A D gene is named only where the DNA matches it firmly. Only some rows state a clone size, as once, few, many or a class for expanded clones.

clone_size	v_call	d_call	j_call	cdr3_aa	cdr3_nt
.	TRBV3-1/TRBV3-2	TRBD1	TRBJ1-2	CASSHPGQGAWGYTF	TGTGCCAGCAGCCATCCCGGACAGGGGGCCTGGGGCTACACCTTC
.	TRBV10-3	.	TRBJ2-3	CAISPPLGDTQYF	TGTGCCATCAGTCCCCCTCTCGGGGATACGCAGTATTTT
.	TRBV7-2	TRBD2	TRBJ2-5	CATSSGGLQTQYF	TGTGCCACCTCGAGCGGGGGGTTACAGACCCAGTACTTC
.	TRBV19	.	TRBJ2-2	CASSDPGHKTGELFF	TGTGCCAGTAGTGACCCGGGACACAAGACCGGGGAGCTGTTTTTT
.	TRBV4-2	.	TRBJ1-4	CASSYSQGPEEKLFF	TGTGCCAGCAGCTATTCCCAGGGGCCCGAGGAAAAACTGTTTTTT
once	TRBV21-1	.	TRBJ1-2	CASSKAHRGRSNYGYTF	TGTGCCAGCAGCAAAGCGCACAGGGGGAGGTCTAACTATGGCTACACCTTC
.	TRBV9	TRBD1	TRBJ1-2	CSPTGEYGYTF	TGCTCCCCGACAGGGGAATATGGCTACACCTTC
few	TRBV29-1	TRBD2	TRBJ2-5	CSVALGTSGVKETQYF	TGCAGCGTCGCCCTCGGAACTAGCGGGGTTAAAGAGACCCAGTACTTC
.	TRBV9	.	TRBJ2-7	CASSVQTGPYEQYF	TGTGCCAGCAGCGTTCAGACAGGACCCTACGAGCAGTACTTC
.	TRBV2	.	TRBJ1-5	CASSDPKGGGLYSNQPQHF	TGTGCCAGCAGTGACCCAAAAGGAGGAGGGCTGTATAGCAATCAGCCCCAGCATTTT
.	TRBV19	.	TRBJ1-3	CASSMPGTYGNTIYF	TGTGCCAGTAGTATGCCGGGGACATACGGAAACACCATATATTTT
.	TRBV5-1	TRBD1	TRBJ1-1	CASSLPTGEVGAFF	TGCGCCAGCAGCTTGCCTACAGGGGAAGTTGGAGCTTTCTTT
.	TRBV3-1/TRBV3-2	.	TRBJ1-1	CASRRGNTEAFF	TGTGCCAGCCGGCGGGGGAACACTGAAGCTTTCTTT
.	TRBV5-6	TRBD1	TRBJ1-2	CASSPGTGRNYGYTF	TGTGCCAGCAGCCCCGGGACAGGGAGGAACTATGGCTACACCTTC
many	TRBV3-1/TRBV3-2	.	TRBJ1-3	CASSQDRNTIYF	TGTGCCAGCAGCCAAGACAGGAACACCATATATTTT
.	TRBV5-6	TRBD1	TRBJ2-2	CASSPGTGRFAGELFF	TGTGCCAGCAGCCCAGGGACAGGGAGGTTTGCCGGGGAGCTGTTTTTT
.	TRBV7-3	TRBD1	TRBJ2-7	CASSLNRGPYEQYF	TGTGCCAGCAGCTTAAACAGGGGCCCCTACGAGCAGTACTTC
few	TRBV29-1	.	TRBJ1-2	CSVGGGGPPTANLYGYTF	TGCAGCGTCGGGGGAGGGGGGCCCCCCACCGCAAACCTTTATGGCTACACCTTC
.	TRBV10-3	.	TRBJ1-1	CAISDPGVNTEAFF	TGTGCCATCAGCGACCCAGGGGTGAACACTGAAGCTTTCTTT
.	TRBV6-4	.	TRBJ1-1	CASSASNRLLAEAFF	TGTGCCAGCAGTGCGTCCAACAGGCTGCTCGCTGAAGCTTTCTTT
.	TRBV5-4	TRBD1	TRBJ1-1	CASSYKIGQALPTEAFF	TGTGCCAGCAGCTACAAGATTGGACAGGCATTACCAACTGAAGCTTTCTTT
.	TRBV6-5	TRBD2	TRBJ2-1	CASSYSSGGYNEQFF	TGTGCCAGCAGTTACTCTAGCGGGGGTTACAATGAGCAGTTCTTC
.	TRBV9	.	TRBJ1-1	CASSVGTVMNTEAFF	TGTGCCAGCAGCGTAGGGACAGTAATGAACACTGAAGCTTTCTTT
.	TRBV3-1/TRBV3-2	.	TRBJ1-2	CASSHAYNRVGMGYTF	TGTGCCAGCAGCCACGCTTACAACAGGGTTGGGATGGGCTACACCTTC
once	TRBV5-1	.	TRBJ2-7	CASSSGLQTYEQYF	TGCGCCAGCAGCTCGGGACTCCAAACCTACGAGCAGTACTTC
.	TRBV7-9	.	TRBJ1-4	CASSFQNEKLFF	TGTGCCAGCAGCTTTCAAAATGAAAAACTGTTTTTT
.	TRBV3-1/TRBV3-2	TRBD1	TRBJ2-2	CASSRTGFNTGELFF	TGTGCCAGCAGCAGGACAGGGTTCAACACCGGGGAGCTGTTTTTT
.	TRBV15	.	TRBJ2-2	CATSIGVTNTGELFF	TGTGCCACCAGCATCGGGGTAACGAACACCGGGGAGCTGTTTTTT
.	TRBV2	TRBD1	TRBJ1-5	CASSPDRGNQPQHF	TGTGCCAGCAGCCCCGACAGGGGCAATCAGCCCCAGCATTTT
.	TRBV5-4	.	TRBJ2-5	CASSLARTAQETQYF	TGTGCCAGCAGCTTGGCCCGGACAGCCCAAGAGACCCAGTACTTC
.	TRBV11-2	.	TRBJ2-7	CASSLVLTRRGHSYEQYF	TGTGCCAGCAGCTTAGTGTTAACCCGCCGGGGACACTCCTACGAGCAGTACTTC
.	TRBV2	.	TRBJ2-5	CASSDFSRGNQETQYF	TGTGCCAGCAGCGATTTTTCCAGGGGCAACCAAGAGACCCAGTACTTC
.	TRBV3-1/TRBV3-2	.	TRBJ1-1	CASSQSGGAAFF	TGTGCCAGCAGCCAAAGTGGGGGGGCGGCTTTCTTT
few	TRBV6-2/TRBV6-3	TRBD1	TRBJ1-5	CASSPGTGQKGGISPQHF	TGTGCCAGCAGTCCCGGGACAGGTCAAAAAGGGGGAATCAGCCCCCAGCATTTT
.	TRBV20-1	.	TRBJ1-1	CSANKNTEAFF	TGCAGTGCTAACAAGAACACTGAAGCTTTCTTT
once	TRBV14	.	TRBJ1-6	CASSQRGFNSPLHF	TGTGCCAGCAGCCAAAGAGGGTTTAATTCACCCCTCCACTTT
.	TRBV5-8	TRBD1	TRBJ2-7	CASSLLGQGHEQYF	TGTGCCAGCAGCTTGCTGGGACAGGGGCACGAGCAGTACTTC
.	TRBV4-3	TRBD1	TRBJ1-2	CATSPVHRGRDGYTF	TGCGCCACCAGCCCAGTGCACAGGGGGCGAGATGGCTACACCTTC
.	TRBV5-6	TRBD2	TRBJ2-7	CASTNGRASYEQYF	TGTGCCAGCACTAACGGGAGGGCCTCCTACGAGCAGTACTTC
.	TRBV4-2	.	TRBJ1-5	CASSQDLWQGNQPQHF	TGTGCCAGCAGCCAAGATCTGTGGCAGGGCAATCAGCCCCAGCATTTT
few	TRBV21-1	.	TRBJ1-2	CASSPQRGGGNYGYTF	TGTGCCAGCAGCCCTCAAAGGGGGGGAGGGAACTATGGCTACACCTTC
.	TRBV3-1/TRBV3-2	TRBD1	TRBJ2-7	CASSQVGDRRREQYF	TGTGCCAGCAGCCAAGTTGGGGACAGGCGACGGGAGCAGTACTTC
once	TRBV7-3	TRBD2	TRBJ2-5	CASSLEGTSGARTQYF	TGTGCCAGCAGCTTAGAGGGGACTAGCGGGGCAAGGACCCAGTACTTC
.	TRBV9	TRBD2	TRBJ2-5	CASSSTGGAETQYF	TGTGCCAGCAGCTCCACGGGGGGGGCAGAGACCCAGTACTTC
.	TRBV5-1	TRBD1	TRBJ2-7	CASSLDRGFSYEQYF	TGCGCCAGCAGCTTGGACAGGGGATTTTCCTACGAGCAGTACTTC
.	TRBV28	.	TRBJ1-2	CASSSQGPLYYGYTF	TGTGCCAGCTCCTCCCAGGGCCCCCTCTACTATGGCTACACCTTC
.	TRBV7-2	TRBD1	TRBJ1-2	CASSFTGGLGYGYTF	TGTGCCAGCAGCTTCACAGGGGGCTTGGGCTATGGCTACACCTTC
many	TRBV18	TRBD1	TRBJ2-1	CASSPPGQGQGEQFF	TGTGCCAGCTCACCCCCGGGACAGGGGCAAGGTGAGCAGTTCTTC
.	TRBV7-2	TRBD1	TRBJ1-1	CASSLVGGQGNEAFF	TGTGCCAGCAGCTTAGTCGGCGGACAGGGTAATGAAGCTTTCTTT
.	TRBV7-8	.	TRBJ2-7	CASSLAMRPREQYF	TGTGCCAGCAGCTTAGCTATGAGGCCAAGGGAGCAGTACTTC